The next 19 T cell receptor beta chains were all read from a single sample in a study of T cells after yellow fever vaccination. TCRdb ran MiXCR on the 5' RACE reads and lists one entry per CDR3 protein. The sample lists 200,000 to 300,000 distinct CDR3 sequences; 10% to 15% were seen once. Sequencing was performed on CD4+ T cells sorted from PBMCs, taken 45 days after the yellow fever booster vaccination. The receptors shown here come from a man in his thirties or forties who received the YFV17D yellow fever vaccine.

This clonotype turned up a few times. The V gene is TRBV12-3 or TRBV12-4, the J gene TRBJ2-2; D might be TRBD2 (5 bases). This CDR3 has 15 amino acids. The ends were cut back, 5 bases at V and 0 bases at J, with 10 bases in the middle. This CDR3 is CASSQFGANTGELFF. The CDR3 nucleotides read TGTGCCAGCAGTCAATTCGGGGCGAACACCGGGGAGCTGTTTTTT.

This clonotype occurred many times. The CDR3 here is CASTLGVSYEQYF. CDR3 nucleotides: TGTGCCAGCACCCTTGGGGTGTCCTACGAGCAGTACTTC. V gene TRBV7-2 combines with J gene TRBJ2-7; D gene uncertain. Germline loops: CDR1 SGHTA, CDR2 FQGNSA. V lost 7 bases to trimming and J lost 1 base, with 11 bases between them. The CDR3 covers 13 residues. Drawing the rest from reference TRBV7-2 and TRBJ2-7, the complete variable domain is GAGVSQSPSNKVTEKGKDVELRCDPISGHTALYWYRQSLGQGLEFLIYFQGNSAPDKSGLPSDRFSAERTGGSVSTLTIQRTQQEDSAVYLCASTLGVSYEQYFGPGTRLTVT.

Details on this clonotype: One junction end does not reproduce the germline sequence, and a read error may be involved. This chain joins TRBV15 and TRBJ2-3; D is uncertain. CDR1 LNHNV and CDR2 YYDKDF come from the germline V gene (reference sequence). There are 12 residues in the CDR3. The chain's CDR3 is CATNRDKDTQYF. CDR3 bases: TGTGCCACCAACAGAGATAAGGATACGCAGTATTTT.

The genes are TRBV15 and TRBJ2-2; 10 positions agree with TRBD1. Trimming removed 5 bases from V and 4 bases from J; junction bases left unmatched: 4. The CDR3 contains 15 residues. Germline V gene data show CDR1 as LNHNV and CDR2 as YYDKDF (reference sequence). CDR3 nucleotides: TGTGCCACCAGCTACCGGGACAGGGGCACCGGGGAGCTGTTTTTT. It is translated as CATSYRDRGTGELFF.

This clonotype occurred a few times. The chain recombines TRBV20-1 with TRBJ2-1; tentatively, D is TRBD1 (5 bases). With 4 bases removed from V and 1 base from J, the gap between germline ends came to 11 bases. In germline, CDR1 is DFQATT, CDR2 SNEGSKA (reference sequence). CDR3 length: 14 residues. The CDR3 nucleotides are TGCAGTGCTATAGGGGCAGGGTCCTACAATGAGCAGTTCTTC. Encoded protein: CSAIGAGSYNEQFF.

This clonotype was seen more than once but under ten times. The rearrangement uses TRBV10-3 and TRBJ2-3, with D unresolved. The germline CDR1 and CDR2 sequences are ENHRY and SYGVKD. Trimming shortened V by 0 bases and J by 1 base, and 2 bases separated the two germline ends. This CDR3 comprises 13 residues. CDR3 coding DNA: TGTGCCATCAGTGAGTCCCGCACAGATACGCAGTATTTT. Translated, it gives CAISESRTDTQYF.

This clonotype was seen ten or more times. The chain is built from TRBV29-1 and TRBJ2-1; 8 nucleotides match TRBD1. With 5 bases clipped from V and 8 bases from J, the junction kept 11 bases outside the gene matches. Germline CDR1 SQVTM, CDR2 ANQGSEA. The CDR3 has 14 residues. CDR3 bases: TGCAGCGTTCCACCGGGACAGGACAGACATGAGCAGTTCTTC. Its protein is CSVPPGQDRHEQFF.

The rearrangement uses TRBV6-2 or TRBV6-3 and TRBJ1-2, with 8 positions matching TRBD1. Germline CDR1 and CDR2: MNHEY and SVGEGT. J gave up 4 bases and V 5 bases, and 18 bases lay outside the gene matches. The length of the CDR3 is 18 residues. The CDR3 region has the DNA TGTGCCAGCAGTCCACCGGGGACAGGTGGATCTGGTGGCTATGGCTACACCTTC. It yields the protein CASSPPGTGGSGGYGYTF.

The rearrangement links TRBV27 to TRBJ1-5; D gene uncertain. This CDR3 is 14 amino acids long. The V gene's germline CDR1 is MNHEY and CDR2 SMNVEV (reference sequence). The germline V and J ends were trimmed by 3 bases and 6 bases, with 12 bases remaining between them. The CDR3 sequence is CASSLLSSGQPQHF. CDR3 DNA sequence: TGTGCCAGCAGTTTGTTAAGTAGCGGTCAGCCCCAGCATTTT.

This clonotype has just a few counts. V gene TRBV14 combines with J gene TRBJ2-1; D remains ambiguous. The CDR3 runs to 14 residues. CDR1 is SGHDN, CDR2 FVKESK, per germline. V dropped 4 bases and J dropped 7 bases, with 14 bases sitting between them. The CDR3 DNA reads TGTGCCAGCAGCCCCCTAAGGGCCCTTAATGAGCAGTTCTTC. Amino acids: CASSPLRALNEQFF.

In its sample, this clonotype was seen many times. One junction end disagrees with the germline gene, perhaps due to a read error. For the CDR3, the DNA is TGTGCCAGCAGCTTAGCGGGAGTTGGAGATACGCAGTATTTT. This gives the protein CASSLAGVGDTQYF. The J gene is TRBJ2-3, the V gene TRBV5-1; TRBD2 agrees at 9 bases. The length of the CDR3 is 14 residues. Germline CDR1 reads SGHRS; CDR2 reads YFSETQ.

This clonotype was observed a handful of times. The gene calls are TRBV4-1 and TRBJ2-7, with TRBD2 identical over 9 bases. Germline V gene data show CDR1 as MGHRA and CDR2 as YSYEKL. This CDR3 is 14 amino acids long. Unmatched junction bases numbered 3, after V lost 3 bases and J lost 3 bases. The CDR3: CASSQREGNYEQYF. For the CDR3, the DNA is TGCGCCAGCAGCCAGCGGGAGGGTAACTACGAGCAGTACTTC.

The genes are TRBV9 and TRBJ2-5; a weak D match, TRBD1 (6 bases). This CDR3 is built from 14 residues. Germline V gene lookup returns CDR1 SGDLS and CDR2 YYNGEE. V lost 0 bases, J lost 5 bases, and 11 bases lay in between. The CDR3 region is CASSVDRARETQYF. For the CDR3, the DNA is TGTGCCAGCAGCGTAGACAGGGCTAGGGAGACCCAGTACTTC.

The sample holds many counts of this clonotype. V is TRBV6-6 and J is TRBJ2-4, with D perhaps TRBD1 (5 bases). Per the germline V gene, CDR1 is MNHNY and CDR2 is SVGAGI (reference sequence). V lost 7 bases, J lost 5 bases, and 6 bases lay in between. CDR3 length: 11 amino acids. This CDR3 is CASKQENIQYF. In DNA, the CDR3 is TGTGCCAGCAAACAGGAAAACATTCAGTACTTC.

J is TRBJ2-3 and V is TRBV20-1, with TRBD2 matching over 9 bases. Germline CDR1 and CDR2: DFQATT and SNEGSKA (reference sequence). The CDR3 sequence is 17 residues long. V gave up 3 bases and J gave up 1 base; unmatched junction bases: 11. CDR3 DNA sequence: TGCAGTGCTAGGATGGCGGGAGGGGAGGCGGGCACAGATACGCAGTATTTT. Its translation is CSARMAGGEAGTDTQYF.

The chain combines TRBV13 with TRBJ1-6, with no clear D. Germline V lookup: CDR1 PRHDT, CDR2 FYEKMQ (reference sequence). This CDR3 has 16 amino acids. Trimming stripped 5 bases from V and 0 bases from J, with 11 bases between. The CDR3 reads CASSHDRGSYNSPLHF. The CDR3 DNA reads as TGTGCCAGCAGCCACGACCGGGGCTCCTATAATTCACCCCTCCACTTT.

This clonotype was detected only a few times. The chain recombines TRBV24-1 with TRBJ2-5; D is possibly TRBD1 (5 bases). Between the trimmed V and J ends, which lost 4 bases and 10 bases, there was a span of 18 bases. Germline V gives CDR1 KGHDR, CDR2 SFDVKD. There are 14 residues in the CDR3. The CDR3 region has the DNA TGTGCCACCAGTGACGCTCGAAAAGGGGAACGCCAGTACTTC. Translation: CATSDARKGERQYF.

The V and J genes are TRBV5-5 and TRBJ2-1; D perhaps matches TRBD2 (6 bases). Trimming pared 4 bases from V and 8 bases from J, leaving 16 bases between. Germline CDR1 reads SGHKS; CDR2 reads YYEKEE (reference sequence). The CDR3 covers 14 residues. CDR3 residues: CASSPLGDSYEQFF. In DNA, the CDR3 is TGTGCCAGCAGCCCTTTGGGGGACTCCTATGAGCAGTTCTTC.

This clonotype has more than one count but fewer than ten. The genes are TRBV6-5 and TRBJ1-1, with D perhaps matching TRBD1 (6 bases). This CDR3 comprises 14 residues. Trimming took 2 bases from V and 5 from J, leaving 12 bases between them. The germline gives CDR1 MNHEY, CDR2 SVGAGI. CDR3 residues: CASSYGQSKTEAFF. DNA of the CDR3: TGTGCCAGCAGTTACGGACAGAGTAAAACTGAAGCTTTCTTT.